A selection of T cell receptor beta chains follows, all from one sample in a study of CD8 T cells in ankylosing spondylitis. TCRdb analysed the 5' RACE reads with MiXCR anew, one entry per CDR3 protein. Altogether more than 250,000 distinct CDR3 sequences are present, under 8.5% being singletons, with the ten largest covering roughly 14%. Sequencing was carried out using blood, either unsorted or a sorted T cell fraction (not recorded which). The receptors here all came from a male donor with ankylosing spondylitis. The CDR3 runs from the conserved cysteine through the conserved F or W. Each record gives: CDR3 protein, CDR3 DNA, D gene, clone size, V gene, J gene. D genes are given only for firm matches. A row's size may be missing; if present it is once, few, many or a size class.

CASEGQGINNEQFF	TGTGCCTCCGAGGGACAGGGGATAAACAATGAGCAGTTCTTC	TRBD1	few	TRBV10-3	TRBJ2-1
CASSLSKWETQYF	TGCGCCAGCAGCTTGTCGAAGTGGGAGACCCAGTACTTC	-	many	TRBV5-1	TRBJ2-5
CASRARPEETQYF	TGCGCCAGCAGAGCTCGACCCGAAGAGACCCAGTACTTC	-	-	TRBV5-1	TRBJ2-5
CASSSGRETYEQYF	TGCGCCAGCAGCTCCGGACGGGAAACCTACGAGCAGTACTTC	-	few	TRBV5-1	TRBJ2-7
CAISDGLGDTQYF	TGTGCCATCAGTGACGGACTGGGAGATACGCAGTATTTT	-	few	TRBV10-3	TRBJ2-3
CASSAGLRMNEQFF	TGTGCCAGCAGCGCAGGACTACGAATGAATGAGCAGTTCTTC	-	few	TRBV9	TRBJ2-1
CASSSPASGVSTDTQYF	TGTGCCAGCAGTTCCCCAGCTAGCGGGGTTAGCACAGATACGCAGTATTTT	TRBD2	few	TRBV6-5	TRBJ2-3
CASSEAVGTGGVYEQYF	TGTGCCAGCAGTGAAGCGGTGGGGACGGGAGGGGTCTACGAGCAGTACTTC	TRBD2	-	TRBV6-1	TRBJ2-7
CASRNTGSKQFF	TGTGCCAGCAGGAACACAGGGTCTAAGCAGTTCTTC	-	few	TRBV12-3/TRBV12-4	TRBJ2-1
CASSYLAGELEQFF	TGTGCCAGCAGTTACCTAGCGGGAGAACTTGAGCAGTTCTTC	TRBD2	many	TRBV12-3/TRBV12-4	TRBJ2-1
CASSHEGQYQETQYF	TGTGCCAGCAGCCACGAGGGACAGTACCAAGAGACCCAGTACTTC	TRBD1	many	TRBV7-2	TRBJ2-5
CASSVDGMNEQFF	TGTGCCAGTAGCGTAGACGGTATGAATGAGCAGTTCTTC	-	many	TRBV19	TRBJ2-1
CASSQGALAGERETQYF	TGTGCCAGCAGTCAAGGAGCCCTAGCGGGAGAAAGAGAGACCCAGTACTTC	TRBD2	-	TRBV3-1	TRBJ2-5
CASSPQGLAEETQYF	TGTGCCAGCAGCCCCCAGGGACTAGCGGAAGAGACCCAGTACTTC	TRBD2	-	TRBV11-2	TRBJ2-5
CASREGLQPQHF	TGTGCCAGCAGGGAAGGACTCCAGCCCCAGCATTTT	-	-	TRBV6-2/TRBV6-3	TRBJ1-5
CASSRGQGSDYEQYF	TGCGCCAGCAGCCGAGGACAGGGATCTGACTACGAGCAGTACTTC	TRBD1	many	TRBV4-1	TRBJ2-7
CASSIAQGSYNEQFF	TGTGCCAGTAGTATTGCCCAGGGTTCCTACAATGAGCAGTTCTTC	-	few	TRBV19	TRBJ2-1
CASSLRDGGSRAYNEQFF	TGTGCCAGCAGCTTGAGGGATGGGGGTTCGCGAGCCTACAATGAGCAGTTCTTC	-	many	TRBV11-1	TRBJ2-1
CASSQGGDGANVLTF	TGTGCCAGCAGCCAAGGGGGGGATGGGGCCAACGTCCTGACTTTC	-	few	TRBV3-1	TRBJ2-6
CASTLAGGGWNEQFF	TGTGCCAGCACCCTCGCTGGGGGGGGGTGGAATGAGCAGTTCTTC	TRBD2	-	TRBV6-1	TRBJ2-1
CASRTGRVNERFF	TGTGCCAGCAGGACAGGGCGGGTCAATGAGCGGTTCTTC	TRBD1	-	TRBV28	TRBJ2-1
CSARVAGLHKYEQYF	TGCAGTGCTAGAGTGGCAGGGCTCCACAAATACGAGCAGTACTTC	-	many	TRBV20-1	TRBJ2-7
CASSPAGRAYEQYF	TGTGCCAGCAGCCCTGCCGGGAGGGCCTACGAGCAGTACTTC	TRBD2	few	TRBV7-3	TRBJ2-7
CASSRTATGELFF	TGTGCCAGCAGTAGGACAGCCACCGGGGAGCTGTTTTTT	-	many	TRBV2	TRBJ2-2
CASSSTTGEKAFF	TGTGCCAGCAGCTCAACAACGGGGGAAAAGGCTTTCTTT	-	-	TRBV7-3	TRBJ1-1
CASTSGIDPYEQYF	TGTGCCAGCACCTCCGGCATAGACCCCTACGAGCAGTACTTC	-	-	TRBV25-1	TRBJ2-7
CASSPGTSSWGKNIQYF	TGTGCCAGCAGCCCCGGGACATCATCTTGGGGAAAAAACATTCAGTACTTC	-	-	TRBV28	TRBJ2-4
CAISEGLAGGDNEQFF	TGTGCCATCAGTGAGGGACTAGCGGGAGGGGACAATGAGCAGTTCTTC	TRBD2	many	TRBV10-3	TRBJ2-1
CASGWPEAFF	TGTGCCAGTGGATGGCCTGAAGCTTTCTTT	-	-	TRBV18	TRBJ1-1
CASSLDATPSGGHEQFF	TGTGCCAGCAGCTTAGATGCCACCCCTAGCGGAGGCCATGAGCAGTTCTTC	TRBD2	few	TRBV11-2	TRBJ2-1
CASSPGSHEQYF	TGTGCCAGCAGCCCCGGATCCCACGAGCAGTACTTC	-	-	TRBV7-9	TRBJ2-7
CASSWDAGTQYF	TGTGCCAGCAGCTGGGATGCGGGTACGCAGTATTTT	-	-	TRBV5-5	TRBJ2-3
CASRRSWEQYF	TGTGCCAGCAGACGATCTTGGGAGCAGTACTTC	-	-	TRBV5-5	TRBJ2-7
CSAYTGTSGRASTDTQYF	TGCAGTGCTTATACCGGGACTAGCGGGAGAGCTAGCACAGATACGCAGTATTTT	TRBD2	few	TRBV20-1	TRBJ2-3
CASSLRGRALSTDTQYF	TGCGCCAGCAGCTTGAGGGGGAGGGCTCTCAGCACAGATACGCAGTATTTT	-	-	TRBV5-1	TRBJ2-3
CASSLLSGAGRDSPLHF	TGTGCCAGCAGCTTACTTAGCGGGGCAGGGAGGGATTCACCCCTCCACTTT	-	-	TRBV11-2	TRBJ1-6
CASSFVGPRTYEQYF	TGTGCCAGCAGTTTCGTAGGACCCCGAACCTACGAGCAGTACTTC	-	-	TRBV28	TRBJ2-7
CASSQANEQFF	TGCGCCAGCAGCCAGGCTAATGAGCAGTTCTTC	-	once	TRBV4-1	TRBJ2-1
CASSEGRSGGTPQETQYF	TGTGCCAGCAGCGAAGGGAGGTCCGGCGGGACTCCCCAAGAGACCCAGTACTTC	-	few	TRBV7-3	TRBJ2-5